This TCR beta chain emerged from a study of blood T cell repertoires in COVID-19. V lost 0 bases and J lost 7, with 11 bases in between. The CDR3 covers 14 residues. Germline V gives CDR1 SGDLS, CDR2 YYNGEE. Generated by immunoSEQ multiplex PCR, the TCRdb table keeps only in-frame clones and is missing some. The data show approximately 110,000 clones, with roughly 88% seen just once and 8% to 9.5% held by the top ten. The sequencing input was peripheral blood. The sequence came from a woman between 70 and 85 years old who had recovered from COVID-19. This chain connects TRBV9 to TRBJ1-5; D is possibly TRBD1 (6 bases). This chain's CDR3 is CASSVGGGWQPQHF. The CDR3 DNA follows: TGTGCCAGCAGCGTAGGGGGGGGCTGGCAGCCCCAGCATTTT.